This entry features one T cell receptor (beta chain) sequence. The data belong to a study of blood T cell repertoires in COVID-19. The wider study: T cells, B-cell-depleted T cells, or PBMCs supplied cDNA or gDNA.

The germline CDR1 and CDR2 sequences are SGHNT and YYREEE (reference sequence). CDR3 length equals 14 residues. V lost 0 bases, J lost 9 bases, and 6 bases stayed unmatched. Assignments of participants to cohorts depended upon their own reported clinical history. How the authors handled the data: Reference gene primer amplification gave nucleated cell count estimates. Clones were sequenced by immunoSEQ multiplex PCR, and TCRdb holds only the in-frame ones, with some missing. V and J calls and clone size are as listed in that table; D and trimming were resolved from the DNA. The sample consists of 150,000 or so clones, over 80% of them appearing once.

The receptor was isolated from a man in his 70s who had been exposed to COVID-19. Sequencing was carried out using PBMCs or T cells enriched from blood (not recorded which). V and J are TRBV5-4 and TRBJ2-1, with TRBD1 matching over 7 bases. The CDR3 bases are TGTGCCAGCAGCTTGGCGGGACAGAGGGGTGAGCAGTTCTTC. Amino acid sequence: CASSLAGQRGEQFF.